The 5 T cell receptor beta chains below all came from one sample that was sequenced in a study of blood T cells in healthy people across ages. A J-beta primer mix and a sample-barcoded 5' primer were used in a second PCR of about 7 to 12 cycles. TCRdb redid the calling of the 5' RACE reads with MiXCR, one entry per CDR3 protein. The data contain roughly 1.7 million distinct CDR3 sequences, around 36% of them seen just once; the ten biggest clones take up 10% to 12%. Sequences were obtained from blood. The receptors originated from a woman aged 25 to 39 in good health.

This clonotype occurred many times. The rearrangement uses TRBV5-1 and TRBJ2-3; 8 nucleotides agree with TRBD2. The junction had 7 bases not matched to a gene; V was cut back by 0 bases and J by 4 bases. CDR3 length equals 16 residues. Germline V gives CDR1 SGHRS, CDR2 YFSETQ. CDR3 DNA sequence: TGCGCCAGCAGCTTGGCCAGCGGGGGTAGCGCAGATACGCAGTATTTT. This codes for CASSLASGGSADTQYF.

The CDR3 loop reads CAISESDGETQYF. The CDR3 DNA reads TGTGCCATCAGTGAGTCGGATGGGGAGACCCAGTACTTC. This rearrangement joins TRBV10-3 to TRBJ2-5, with D unclear. Trimming stripped 0 bases from V and 5 bases from J, with 7 bases between. CDR1 and CDR2 from the germline V gene are ENHRY and SYGVKD. The CDR3 consists of 13 residues.

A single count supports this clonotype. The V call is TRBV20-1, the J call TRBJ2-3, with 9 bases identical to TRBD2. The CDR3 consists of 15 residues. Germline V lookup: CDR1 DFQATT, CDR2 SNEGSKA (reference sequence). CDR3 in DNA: TGCAGCCATACCCTGCGGGGGGGCATCACAGATACGCAGTATTTT. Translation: CSHTLRGGITDTQYF.

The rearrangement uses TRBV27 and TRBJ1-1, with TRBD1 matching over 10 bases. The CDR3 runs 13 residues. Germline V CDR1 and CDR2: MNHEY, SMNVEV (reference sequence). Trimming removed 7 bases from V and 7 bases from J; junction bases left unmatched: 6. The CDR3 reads CASTAGQGFEAFF. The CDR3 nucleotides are TGTGCCAGCACCGCGGGACAGGGGTTTGAAGCTTTCTTT.

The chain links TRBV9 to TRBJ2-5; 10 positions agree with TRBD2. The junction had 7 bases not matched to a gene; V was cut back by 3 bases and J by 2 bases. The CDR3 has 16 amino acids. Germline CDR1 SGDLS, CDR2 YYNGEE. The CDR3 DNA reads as TGTGCCAGCAGCGGGACTAGCGGATGGGGACAAGAGACCCAGTACTTC. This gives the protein CASSGTSGWGQETQYF.